This T cell receptor (beta chain) comes out of a study of cytomegalovirus exposure and HLA in healthy donors. Study-level background: Earlier, some 170 million T cells were analyzed, and fewer than 120 million unique TCR beta sequences were found among them. The study placed roughly four fifths of its roughly 430 genotyped donors in the Caucasian-associated ancestry cluster. Overall study findings and caveats: TCR beta V segments were, for the most part, productive about 87% or about 30% of the time in an earlier analysis. TRBV6-2, TRBV6-3 and some other V segments were unresolvable in 87-base-pair reads.

The study ran its PCR with 60 Vbeta and 13 Jbeta primers. Repertoires were generated with immunoSEQ multiplex PCR, while TCRdb's copy carries only in-frame clones and drops some. This sample has 100,000 or so clones, with about an eighth found just once. Turning to this clone: Its antigen is not known.

The CDR3 spans 13 residues. CDR1 MNHNS and CDR2 SASEGT come from the germline V gene. V was shortened by 6 bases and J by 3 bases, with 11 bases between the two germline ends. Sequenced: PBMCs. The rearrangement links TRBV6-1 to TRBJ1-1; tentatively, D is TRBD1 (5 bases). The sequence was collected from a middle-aged man in good health and CMV-seropositive. The CDR3 here is CASSPRGDTEAFF. The CDR3 bases are TGTGCCAGCAGCCCACGGGGGGACACTGAAGCTTTCTTT.